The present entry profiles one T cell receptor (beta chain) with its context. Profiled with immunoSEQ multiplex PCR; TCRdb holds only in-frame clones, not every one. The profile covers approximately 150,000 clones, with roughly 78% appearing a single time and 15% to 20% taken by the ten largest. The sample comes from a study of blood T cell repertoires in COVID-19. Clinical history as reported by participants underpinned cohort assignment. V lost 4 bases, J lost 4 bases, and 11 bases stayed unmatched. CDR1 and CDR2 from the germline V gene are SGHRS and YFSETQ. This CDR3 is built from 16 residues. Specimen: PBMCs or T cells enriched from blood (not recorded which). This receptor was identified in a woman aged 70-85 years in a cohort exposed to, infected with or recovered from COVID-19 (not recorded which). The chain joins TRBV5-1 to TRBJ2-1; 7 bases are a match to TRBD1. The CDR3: CASSPRTGTTYNEQFF. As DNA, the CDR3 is TGCGCCAGCAGCCCTAGGACAGGAACCACTTACAATGAGCAGTTCTTC.